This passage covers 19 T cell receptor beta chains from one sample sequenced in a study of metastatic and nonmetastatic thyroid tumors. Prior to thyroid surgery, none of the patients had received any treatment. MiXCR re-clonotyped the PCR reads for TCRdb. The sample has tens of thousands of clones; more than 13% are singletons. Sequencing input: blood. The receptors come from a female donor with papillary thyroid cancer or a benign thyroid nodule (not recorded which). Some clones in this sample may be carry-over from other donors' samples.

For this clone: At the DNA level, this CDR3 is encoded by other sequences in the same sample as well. For the CDR3, the DNA is TGCAGTGCTAGTGGTCGTGTGTTGCGAAATAAGCAGTTCTTC. It yields the protein CSASGRVLRNKQFF. The chain joins TRBV20-1 to TRBJ2-1; D is uncertain. In germline, CDR1 is DFQATT, CDR2 SNEGSKA (reference sequence). CDR3 size: 14 residues. Trimming removed 3 bases at V and 11 bases at J, with 20 bases between.

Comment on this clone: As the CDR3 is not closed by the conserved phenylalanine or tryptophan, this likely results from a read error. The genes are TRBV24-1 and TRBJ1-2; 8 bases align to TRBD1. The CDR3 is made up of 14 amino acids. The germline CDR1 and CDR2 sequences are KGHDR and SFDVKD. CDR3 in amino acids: CATSPRGLGYGYTL. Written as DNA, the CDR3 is TGTGCAACCAGTCCCAGGGGGCTGGGGTATGGCTACACCTTA.

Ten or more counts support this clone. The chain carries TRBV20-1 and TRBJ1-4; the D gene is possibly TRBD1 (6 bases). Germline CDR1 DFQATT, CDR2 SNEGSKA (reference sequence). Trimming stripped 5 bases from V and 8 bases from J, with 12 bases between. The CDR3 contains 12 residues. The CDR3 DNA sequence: TGCAGTGCTCCCGAGACAGGCGAAAAACTGTTTTTT. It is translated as CSAPETGEKLFF.

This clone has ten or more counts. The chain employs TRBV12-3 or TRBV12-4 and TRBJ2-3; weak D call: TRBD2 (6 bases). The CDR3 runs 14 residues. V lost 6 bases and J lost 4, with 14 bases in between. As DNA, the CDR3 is TGTGCCAGCAGACTACTTGGGGAGGCAGATACGCAGTATTTT. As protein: CASRLLGEADTQYF.

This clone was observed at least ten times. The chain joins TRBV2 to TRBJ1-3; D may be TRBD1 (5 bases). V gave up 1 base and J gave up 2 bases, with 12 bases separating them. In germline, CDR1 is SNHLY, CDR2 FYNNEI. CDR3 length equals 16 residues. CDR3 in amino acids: CASSEVPGVTGNTIYF. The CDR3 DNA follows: TGTGCCAGCAGTGAAGTTCCGGGGGTAACTGGAAACACCATATATTTT. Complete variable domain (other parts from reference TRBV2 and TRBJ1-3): EPEVTQTPSHQVTQMGQEVILRCVPISNHLYFYWYRQILGQKVEFLVSFYNNEISEKSEIFDDQFSVERPDGSNFTLKIRSTKLEDSAMYFCASSEVPGVTGNTIYFGEGSWLTVV.

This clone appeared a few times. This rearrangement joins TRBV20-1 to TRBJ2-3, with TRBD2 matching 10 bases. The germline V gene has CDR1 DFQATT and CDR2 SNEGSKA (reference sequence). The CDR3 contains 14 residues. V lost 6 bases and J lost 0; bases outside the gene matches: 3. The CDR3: CSAWGLASTDTQYF. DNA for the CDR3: TGCAGTGCCTGGGGACTAGCGAGCACAGATACGCAGTATTTT.

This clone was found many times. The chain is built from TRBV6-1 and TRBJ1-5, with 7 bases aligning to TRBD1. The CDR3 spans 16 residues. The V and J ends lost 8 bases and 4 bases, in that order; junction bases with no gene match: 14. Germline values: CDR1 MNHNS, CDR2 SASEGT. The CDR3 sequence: CASAPRPGGRNQPQHF. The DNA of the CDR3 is TGTGCCAGCGCACCCCGGCCAGGGGGGAGGAATCAGCCCCAGCATTTT.

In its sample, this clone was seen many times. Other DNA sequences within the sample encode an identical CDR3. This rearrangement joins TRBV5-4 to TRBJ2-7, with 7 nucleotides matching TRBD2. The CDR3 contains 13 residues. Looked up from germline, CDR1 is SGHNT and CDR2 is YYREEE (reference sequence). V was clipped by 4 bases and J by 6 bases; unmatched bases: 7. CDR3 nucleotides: TGTGCCAGCAGCCCTTGGGAGGGAGGCGAGCAGTACTTC. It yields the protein CASSPWEGGEQYF.

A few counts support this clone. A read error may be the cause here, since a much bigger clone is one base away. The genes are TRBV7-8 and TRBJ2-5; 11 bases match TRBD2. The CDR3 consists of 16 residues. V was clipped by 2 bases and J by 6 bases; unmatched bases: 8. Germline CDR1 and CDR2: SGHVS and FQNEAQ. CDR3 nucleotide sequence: TGTGCCAGCAGCTTATGGGGGACTAGCGGTGAAAAGACCCAGTACTTC. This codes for CASSLWGTSGEKTQYF.

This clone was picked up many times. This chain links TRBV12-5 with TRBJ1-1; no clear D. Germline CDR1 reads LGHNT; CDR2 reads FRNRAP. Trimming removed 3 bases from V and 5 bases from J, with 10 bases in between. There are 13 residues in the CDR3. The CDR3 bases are TGTGCTAGTGGTTTAAATGGGCGGACTGAAGCTTTCTTT. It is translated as CASGLNGRTEAFF.

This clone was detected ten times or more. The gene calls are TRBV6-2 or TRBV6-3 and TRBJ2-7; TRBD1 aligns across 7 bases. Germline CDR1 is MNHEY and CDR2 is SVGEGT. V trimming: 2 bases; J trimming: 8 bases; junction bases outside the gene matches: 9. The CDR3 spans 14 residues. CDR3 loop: CASSYTPGTAQQYF. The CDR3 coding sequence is TGTGCCAGCAGTTACACCCCTGGGACAGCCCAGCAGTACTTC.

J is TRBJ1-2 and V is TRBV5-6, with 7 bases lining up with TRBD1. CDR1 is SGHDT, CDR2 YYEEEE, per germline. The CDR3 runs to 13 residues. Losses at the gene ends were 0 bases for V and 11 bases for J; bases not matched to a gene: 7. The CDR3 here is CASSLADRARYTF. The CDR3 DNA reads TGTGCCAGCAGCTTGGCCGACAGGGCAAGATACACCTTC.

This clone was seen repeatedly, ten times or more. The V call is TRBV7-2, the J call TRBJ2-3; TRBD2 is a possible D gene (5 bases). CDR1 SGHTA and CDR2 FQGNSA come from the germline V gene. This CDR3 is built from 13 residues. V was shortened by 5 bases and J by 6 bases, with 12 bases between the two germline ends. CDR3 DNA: TGTGCCAGCAGCCCCGGAACGGGGGATACGCAGTATTTT. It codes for CASSPGTGDTQYF. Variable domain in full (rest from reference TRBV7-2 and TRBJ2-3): GAGVSQSPSNKVTEKGKDVELRCDPISGHTALYWYRQSLGQGLEFLIYFQGNSAPDKSGLPSDRFSAERTGGSVSTLTIQRTQQEDSAVYLCASSPGTGDTQYFGPGTRLTVL.

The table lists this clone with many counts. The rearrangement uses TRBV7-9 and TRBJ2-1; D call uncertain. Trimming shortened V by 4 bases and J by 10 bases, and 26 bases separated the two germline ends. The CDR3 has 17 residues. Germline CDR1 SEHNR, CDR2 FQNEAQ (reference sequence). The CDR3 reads CASSSRVVTNLGSEQFF. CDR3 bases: TGTGCCAGCAGCTCTCGTGTAGTGACAAATTTGGGGTCGGAGCAGTTCTTC.

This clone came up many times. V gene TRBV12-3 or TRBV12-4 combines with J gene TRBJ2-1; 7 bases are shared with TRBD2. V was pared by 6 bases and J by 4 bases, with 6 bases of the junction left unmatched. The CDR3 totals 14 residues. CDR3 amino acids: CASSQGGAYNEQFF. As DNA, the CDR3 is TGTGCCAGCAGCCAGGGAGGGGCATACAATGAGCAGTTCTTC.

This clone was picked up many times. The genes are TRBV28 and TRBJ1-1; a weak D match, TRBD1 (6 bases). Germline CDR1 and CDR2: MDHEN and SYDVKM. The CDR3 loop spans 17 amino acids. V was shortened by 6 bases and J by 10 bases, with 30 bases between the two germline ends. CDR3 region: CASRGEGGQPRGDGAFF. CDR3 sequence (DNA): TGTGCCAGCAGGGGTGAAGGGGGGCAGCCTCGAGGAGATGGAGCTTTCTTT.

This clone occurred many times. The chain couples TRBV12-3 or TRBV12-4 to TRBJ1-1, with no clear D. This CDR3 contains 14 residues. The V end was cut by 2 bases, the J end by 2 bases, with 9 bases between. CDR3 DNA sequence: TGTGCCAGCAGTTTATCTACATTAAACACTGAAGCTTTCTTT. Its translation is CASSLSTLNTEAFF.

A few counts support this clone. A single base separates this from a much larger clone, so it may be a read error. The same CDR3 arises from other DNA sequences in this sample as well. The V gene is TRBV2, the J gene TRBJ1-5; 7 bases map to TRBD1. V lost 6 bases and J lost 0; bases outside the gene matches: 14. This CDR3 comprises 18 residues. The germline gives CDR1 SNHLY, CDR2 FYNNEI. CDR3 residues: CASRLTPWTGLSNQPQHF. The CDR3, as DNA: TGTGCCAGCAGATTGACCCCGTGGACAGGTCTTAGCAATCAGCCCCAGCATTTT.

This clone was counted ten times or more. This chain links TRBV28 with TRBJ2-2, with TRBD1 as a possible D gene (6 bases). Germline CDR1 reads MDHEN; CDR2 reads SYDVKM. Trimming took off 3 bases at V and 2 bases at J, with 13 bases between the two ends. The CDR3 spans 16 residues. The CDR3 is CASSFIAGANTGELFF. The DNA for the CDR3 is TGTGCCAGCAGTTTTATCGCAGGGGCCAACACCGGGGAGCTGTTTTTT.